This TCR beta chain is from a study of cytomegalovirus exposure and HLA in healthy donors (dated by TCRdb to about 2017). Broadly, across the study: According to an earlier analysis of 587 of the donors, some 180 million T cells yielded over 90 million unique TCR beta sequences and about 300 Gb of sequence data. An early release covering roughly 600 HLA-typed donors comprised about 300 gigabases of sequencing data and approximately 80 million unique TCR sequences. Of the approximately 400 genotyped donors, approximately 80% were placed in the genetic ancestry cluster associated with self-reported Caucasian donors. The study aimed to test whether cataloging public T cell receptors could reveal signatures of past pathogen exposure. The T cell repertoires of around 730 subjects were profiled by immunosequencing and related to cytomegalovirus serostatus. A separate validation cohort of over a hundred different subjects was used in addition to the approximately 700-subject first cohort. To predict cytomegalovirus infection status, the study brought together high-throughput TCR immunosequencing, statistical association of individual TCRs with disease status, and machine learning. A later analysis re-analyzed previously published TCR beta repertoires from 666 donors and added high-resolution HLA genotyping to study TCR occurrence patterns. Rather than using new phenotypic data, the later analysis identified candidate immune exposures from TCR beta sequences and from how often those sequences occurred across donors. An earlier analysis of around 580 of the donors used high-throughput TCR beta sequencing to judge whether each TCR beta V gene segment behaved as functional or pseudogenic. Donor age, sex, ethnicity and CMV serostatus were compiled alongside the repertoire data. Genome-wide SNP genotypes for about 65% of the 666 donors were used in a later genetic analysis, which treated that subset as a discovery cohort. All discovery cohort repertoires had been generated on a single sequencing platform. HLA typing covered class I and class II loci at four-digit resolution. Typing coverage differed by locus: A, B, C, DRB1 and DQB1 were typed in roughly 620-640 donors, DQA1 in 500 to 550, DPA1 in approximately 600, and DPB1 in 472. About five DR-DQ haplotypes were treated as single units for association and clustering because of strong linkage in the cohort. Across 398 genotyped donors of the cohort, an average of approximately 240,000 unique TCR beta nucleotide sequences per donor were sequenced, and roughly 20% of those sequences were non-productive. Study-wide conclusions, independent of this receptor: In a later analysis, most CMV-associated TCR beta chains were found to appear HLA-restricted, with HLA associations seemingly driven largely by CMV exposure. According to a later analysis, TCR association rates differed among HLA loci, with DRB1 alleles showing the most associated TCRs and HLA-C alleles showing the fewest. A few of the identified cytomegalovirus-associated TCR beta chains were confirmed in vitro to be specific for cytomegalovirus antigens. Sequencing depth was assumed to be roughly uniform across donors in the presence/absence analyses, though that assumption may not hold. A later analysis reported that several top co-occurrence clusters appeared linked to parvovirus B19, influenza, CMV and Epstein-Barr virus. Because HLA typing was missing for some donors at each locus, association tests included only the typed subset. This cohort had only TCR beta chains sequenced, and the lack of alpha or paired-chain data limited which features could be detected. Correlated functional status among segregating V segments might reflect linkage disequilibrium, but an unknown experimental factor could not be ruled out. Cytomegalovirus status was reported to be diagnosed by the classifier with high specificity and sensitivity in both the original and validation cohorts. Because counts were too low, seventeen rarely observed V segments, including chromosome 9 orphons, were excluded from the earlier analysis of fewer than 650 of the donors. A further reported finding was that TCR beta sequences accurately predicted the HLA-A and HLA-B alleles for most subjects in the first cohort. A later genetic analysis associated a missense DCLRE1C variant with V-gene and J-gene trimming of TCR beta chains, and an independent cohort replicated the association. In a later analysis, HLA-associated TCR beta chains were found to be more clonally expanded and to have lower generation probabilities than equally common non-associated chains. A cluster of highly shared sequence variants was judged likely to represent a technical artifact of the sequencing pipeline. In an earlier analysis of about 540 of the donors, most TCR beta V segments were observed in productive rearrangements about 90% or about 30% of the time, broadly matching IMGT annotations. A later genetic analysis reported fewer N-insertions in productive TCRs among donors in an Asian-associated ancestry cluster than the roughly 720-donor mean. A total of about 180 TCR beta chains were listed by the study as associated with cytomegalovirus. Some IMGT-functional V segments, including TRBV6-2 and TRBV6-3, could not be distinguished by the 87-base-pair reads and were therefore excluded. The only immune exposure information available for the cohort was CMV serostatus. Assigning TCR associations to individual alleles was difficult when HLA alleles, especially DR and DQ, strongly co-occurred. Most TCR sequences were seen in very few donors, while some public TCRs were found in many individuals. In a later analysis, some 18,000 TCR beta sequences were associated with specific HLA alleles at a false discovery rate of 0.05. The authors suggested that the approach could potentially be generalized to other disease states and immunological phenotypes.

The receptor library was made with the immunoSEQ multiplex PCR assay. For the multiplex PCR, a mixture combining 60 forward primers for TCR Vbeta segments and 13 reverse primers for TCR Jbeta segments was used. A multiplex PCR assay on genomic DNA amplified the CDR3 region of rearranged TCR beta genes. The amplified TCR beta libraries were sequenced on the Illumina HiSeq System as 87-base-pair reads. Regarding the original processing steps: A later analysis tallied 75 million to 95 million unique TCR beta chains across the 666 repertoires, and 10 million to 11 million of those chains were shared by two or more donors. Raw reads were error-corrected and collapsed into unique sequences with a nearest-neighbor algorithm that merged closely related sequences to remove PCR and sequencing errors. To assign V, D and J gene segments, CDR3 sequences were aligned to IMGT reference sequences. For a sequence to be retained, a match of at least six nucleotides to both a V gene segment and a J gene segment was required. A rearrangement counted as productive if the CDR3 had no stop codons and remained in frame with V and J, and every other rearrangement counted as non-productive. Following IMGT convention, CDR3 was defined as the stretch from the second conserved V-encoded cysteine up to the conserved J-encoded phenylalanine. In an earlier analysis of roughly 580 of the donors, sequences lacking an unambiguous match to a single V gene segment were excluded. In an earlier analysis of some 590 of the donors, V segments were called functional above 56.7% productive rearrangements and were called segregating when the between-donor standard deviation exceeded 5%. To diagnose cytomegalovirus status from the catalog of TCR beta chain sequences, a statistical classification framework was built. In a later analysis, V and J genes were assigned by comparing TCR nucleotide sequences against IMGT/GENE-DB human TR gene sequences. Using the TCRdist pipeline, a later analysis assigned CDR3 sequences along with most-parsimonious VDJ recombination scenarios. A later analysis defined each TCR beta chain by its CDR3 amino acid sequence plus V-gene family, and excluded reads lacking a unique V-gene family. In a later analysis, approximately 640 highly shared, low-generation-probability nucleotide sequences were removed to address suspected cross-contamination and a sequencing artifact. In a later analysis, a clonal expansion index for each public chain was calculated from normalized within-repertoire ranks of inferred template counts. In a later analysis, generation probabilities were computed using a VDJ recombination model fitted to out-of-frame rearrangements, and the results were checked against IGoR. A later analysis scored TCR-TCR, TCR-HLA and TCR-CMV co-occurrence with hypergeometric tests, applying a repertoire-size bias correction to TCR pairs. False discovery rates were estimated in a later analysis by permuting HLA or CMV assignments 20 times. In a later analysis, co-occurring TCRs were grouped with DBSCAN, and TCRdist sequence similarity was added when clustering was performed within HLA-allele-positive subsets. Repertoires with fewer than 30,000 or more than 120,000 public chains were left out of co-occurrence clustering, as were five repertoires with anomalous nucleotide sharing. In TCRdb, the immuneACCESS table is reduced to in-frame sequences with V and J assigned. These tables do not hold every clone; where another copy was compared, an unresolved V gene accounts for under half, and the others remain unexplained. V, J and clone size derive from that table, while D and trimming were established from the DNA sequence. The sample table records roughly 140,000 clones; around three quarters of these occur just once. The ten top clones hold around 2.5% of the sample.

CDR1 and CDR2 are read off the germline V gene (reference sequence) as SGHKS and YYEKEE. V and J lose 6 bases and 5 bases, and a span of 14 bases separates them. Its CDR3 holds 14 amino acids, cysteine through phenylalanine. Only the CDR3 region is kept as DNA, spanning 42 bases read in frame from base 1. The cohort comprised some 680 healthy bone marrow donors. Cohort members were all nominally healthy when sampled, although unrecorded immune exposures were likely present. The donor was CMV seropositive and belonged to the group of 250 to 300 seropositive cohort members. A peripheral blood sample was collected from each donor, and TCR beta sequencing was performed on peripheral blood mononuclear cells. The Qiagen DNeasy Blood Extraction Kit was used to extract genomic DNA from the blood cell samples. Comment on this clone: There is no known antigen for this receptor. Per-base quality was not reported, and no clone a single base away is much larger than it.

The origin of this receptor is a woman younger than 35 in good health and CMV-seropositive. The chain links TRBV5-5 with TRBJ2-2, with a tentative D gene TRBD2 over 5 matching bases. Sequencing was done on a sample of PBMCs. The CDR3 region has the sequence CASTPFTGTGELFF. The DNA sequence is TGTGCCAGCACCCCTTTTACGGGGACCGGGGAGCTGTTTTTT.